This T cell receptor (beta chain) originates from a study of vaccination effects on CD4 cells after COVID-19. The CDR3 is made up of 13 amino acids. The V gene lost 7 bases and the J gene lost 4 bases, with 14 bases spanning the gap. The germline gives CDR1 SGHAT, CDR2 FQNNGV. Generated by immunoSEQ multiplex PCR, the TCRdb table keeps only in-frame clones and is missing some. The sample carries about 24,000 clones, roughly 70% recorded once. Before sequencing took place, the ViraFEST assay used viral peptide pools to expand antigen-specific CD4+ T cells. Between days 9 and 10 of culture, CD4+ T cells were separated out. No vaccinee had earlier SARS-CoV-2 infection, and nucleocapsid antibodies were negative. As for this clone: Antigen: not known.

The V gene is TRBV11-2, the J gene TRBJ2-7; no definite D call. The sequences come from CD4+ T cells from PBMCs cultured with HCoV-NL63 spike peptides, collected before COVID-19 vaccination. The receptor was derived from a human donor who received a COVID-19 vaccine. The CDR3 loop is CASTPPQDYEQYF. CDR3 coding DNA: TGTGCCAGCACCCCCCCCCAAGATTACGAGCAGTACTTC.